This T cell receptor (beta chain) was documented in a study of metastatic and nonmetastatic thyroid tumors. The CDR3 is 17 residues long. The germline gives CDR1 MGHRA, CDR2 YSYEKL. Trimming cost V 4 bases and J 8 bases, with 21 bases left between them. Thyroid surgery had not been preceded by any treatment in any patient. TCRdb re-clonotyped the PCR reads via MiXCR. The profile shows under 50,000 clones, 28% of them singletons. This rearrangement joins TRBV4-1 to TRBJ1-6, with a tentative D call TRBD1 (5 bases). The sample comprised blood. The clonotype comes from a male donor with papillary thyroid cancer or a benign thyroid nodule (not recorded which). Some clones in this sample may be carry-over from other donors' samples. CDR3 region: CASSLLMRQFLYSPLHF. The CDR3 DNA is TGCGCCAGCAGCCTCCTGATGCGACAGTTTTTGTATTCACCCCTCCACTTT.